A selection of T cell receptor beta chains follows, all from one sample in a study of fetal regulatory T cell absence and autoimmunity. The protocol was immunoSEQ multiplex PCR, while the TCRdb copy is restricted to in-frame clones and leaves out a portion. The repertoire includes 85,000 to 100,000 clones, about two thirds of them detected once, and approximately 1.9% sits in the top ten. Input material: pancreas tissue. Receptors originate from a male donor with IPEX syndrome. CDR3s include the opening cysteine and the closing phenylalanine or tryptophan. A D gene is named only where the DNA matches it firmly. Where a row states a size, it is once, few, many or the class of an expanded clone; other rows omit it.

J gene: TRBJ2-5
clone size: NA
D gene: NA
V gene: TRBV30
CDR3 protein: CAWSVLGGGETQYF
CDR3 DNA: TGTGCCTGGAGTGTACTAGGAGGGGGCGAGACCCAGTACTTC

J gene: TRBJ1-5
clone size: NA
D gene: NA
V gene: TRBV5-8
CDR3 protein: CASSLLLNQPQHF
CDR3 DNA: TGTGCCAGCAGCTTACTTCTGAATCAGCCCCAGCATTTT

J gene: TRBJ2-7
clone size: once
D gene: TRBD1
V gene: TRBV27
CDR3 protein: CASSSWDRGYEQYF
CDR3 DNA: TGTGCCAGCAGTTCATGGGACAGGGGTTACGAGCAGTACTTC

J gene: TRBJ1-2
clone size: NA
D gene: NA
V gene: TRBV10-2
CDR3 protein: CASSESGYLYGYTF
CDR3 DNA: TGCGCCAGCAGTGAGTCTGGGTACCTCTATGGCTACACCTTC

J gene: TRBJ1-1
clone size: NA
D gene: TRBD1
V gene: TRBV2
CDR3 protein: CASIPIRTGNTEAFF
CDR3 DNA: TGTGCCAGCATCCCCATAAGGACAGGGAACACTGAAGCTTTCTTT

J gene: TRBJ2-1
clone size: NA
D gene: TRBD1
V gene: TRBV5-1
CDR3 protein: CASSLQGAPNEQFF
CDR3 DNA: TGCGCCAGCAGCTTGCAGGGGGCACCCAATGAGCAGTTCTTC

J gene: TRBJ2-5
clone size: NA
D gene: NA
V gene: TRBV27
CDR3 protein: CASSLSMTETQYF
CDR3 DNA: TGTGCCAGCAGTTTATCGATGACGGAGACCCAGTACTTC

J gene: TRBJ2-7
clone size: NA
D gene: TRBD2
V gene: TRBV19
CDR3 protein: CATSRIGTSGSYEQYF
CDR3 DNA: TGTGCCACAAGTCGGATAGGGACTAGCGGCTCCTACGAGCAGTACTTC

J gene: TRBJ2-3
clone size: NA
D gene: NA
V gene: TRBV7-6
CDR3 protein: CASSRSTDTQYF
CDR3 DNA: TGTGCCAGCAGCCGGAGCACAGATACGCAGTATTTT

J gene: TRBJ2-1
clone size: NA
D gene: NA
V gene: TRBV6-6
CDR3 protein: CASSPRESYNEQFF
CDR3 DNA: TGTGCCAGCAGCCCCCGGGAATCCTACAATGAGCAGTTCTTC

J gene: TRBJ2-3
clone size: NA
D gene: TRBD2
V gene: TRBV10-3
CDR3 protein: CAIGPSGATDTQYF
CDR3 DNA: TGTGCCATCGGCCCTAGCGGGGCCACAGATACGCAGTATTTT

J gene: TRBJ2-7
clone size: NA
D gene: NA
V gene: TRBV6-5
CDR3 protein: CASSPGEVHEQYF
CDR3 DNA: TGTGCCAGCAGTCCCGGGGAGGTCCACGAGCAGTACTTC

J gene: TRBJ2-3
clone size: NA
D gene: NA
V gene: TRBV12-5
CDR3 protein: CASGAGRKSTDTQYF
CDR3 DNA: TGTGCTAGTGGGGCCGGGAGAAAGAGCACAGATACGCAGTATTTT

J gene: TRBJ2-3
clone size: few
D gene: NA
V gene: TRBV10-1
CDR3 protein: CASSDRRDTQYF
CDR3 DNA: TGCGCCAGCAGTGACAGGCGAGATACGCAGTATTTT

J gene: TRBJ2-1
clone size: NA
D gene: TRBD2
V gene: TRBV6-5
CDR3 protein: CASSPLAGAKNEQFF
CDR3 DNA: TGTGCCAGCAGTCCTCTAGCGGGAGCTAAAAATGAGCAGTTCTTC

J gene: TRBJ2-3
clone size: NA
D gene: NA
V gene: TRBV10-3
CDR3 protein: CAISGRGEVTDTQYF
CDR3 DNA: TGTGCCATCAGTGGGAGAGGGGAAGTCACAGATACGCAGTATTTT

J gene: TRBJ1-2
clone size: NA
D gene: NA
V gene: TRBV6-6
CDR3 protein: CASSRQAPGNLYGYTF
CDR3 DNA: TGTGCCAGCAGTCGACAAGCCCCCGGGAACCTCTATGGCTACACCTTC

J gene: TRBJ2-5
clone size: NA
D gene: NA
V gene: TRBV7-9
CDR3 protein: CASSSLTGLQLETQYF
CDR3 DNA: TGTGCCAGCAGCTCTCTCACTGGACTGCAATTGGAGACCCAGTACTTC

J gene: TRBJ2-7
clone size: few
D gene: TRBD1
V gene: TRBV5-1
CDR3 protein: CASSTRQGPTYEQYF
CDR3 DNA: TGCGCCAGCAGCACAAGACAGGGCCCCACCTACGAGCAGTACTTC

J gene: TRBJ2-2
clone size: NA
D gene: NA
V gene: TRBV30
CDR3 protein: CAWGWDTGELFF
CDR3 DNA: TGTGCCTGGGGATGGGACACCGGGGAGCTGTTTTTT

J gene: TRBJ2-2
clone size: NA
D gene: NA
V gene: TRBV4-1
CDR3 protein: CASSQVEGEAGELFF
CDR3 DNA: TGCGCCAGCAGCCAAGTGGAAGGGGAGGCCGGGGAGCTGTTTTTT

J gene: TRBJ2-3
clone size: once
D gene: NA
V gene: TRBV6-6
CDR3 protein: CASSRGQPSTDTQYF
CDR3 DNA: TGTGCCAGCAGCCGCGGACAGCCTAGCACAGATACGCAGTATTTT

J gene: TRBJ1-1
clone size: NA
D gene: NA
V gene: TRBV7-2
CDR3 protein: CASRLDATGFTEAFF
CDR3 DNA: TGTGCCAGCAGGTTAGACGCTACGGGGTTCACTGAAGCTTTCTTT

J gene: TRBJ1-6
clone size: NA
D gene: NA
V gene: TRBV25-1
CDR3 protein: CASSEGAGRVYNSPLHF
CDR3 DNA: TGTGCCAGCAGTGAAGGGGCAGGGAGGGTGTATAATTCACCCCTCCACTTT

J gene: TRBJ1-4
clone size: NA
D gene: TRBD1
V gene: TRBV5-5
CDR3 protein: CASSRQGLPTNEKLFF
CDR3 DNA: TGTGCCAGCAGCCGACAGGGCCTTCCAACTAATGAAAAACTGTTTTTT

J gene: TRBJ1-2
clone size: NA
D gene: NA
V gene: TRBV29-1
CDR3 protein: CSVEDLRGGGYTF
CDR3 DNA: TGCAGCGTTGAGGACCTCAGGGGCGGCGGCTACACCTTC

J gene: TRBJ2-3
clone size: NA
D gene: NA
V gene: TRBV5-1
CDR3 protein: CASSLARGTDTQYF
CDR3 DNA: TGCGCCAGCAGCTTGGCCAGGGGCACAGATACGCAGTATTTT

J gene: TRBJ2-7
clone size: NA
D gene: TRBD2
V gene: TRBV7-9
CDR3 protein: CASSRGTSGRYEQYF
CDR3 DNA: TGTGCCAGCAGCCGAGGGACTAGCGGGAGGTACGAGCAGTACTTC

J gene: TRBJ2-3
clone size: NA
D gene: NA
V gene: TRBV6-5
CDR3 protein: CASSYSPRDNPDTQYF
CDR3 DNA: TGTGCCAGCAGTTACTCGCCCCGGGACAACCCAGATACGCAGTATTTT

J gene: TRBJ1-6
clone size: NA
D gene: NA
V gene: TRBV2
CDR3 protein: CASSAIRALNKYSPLHF
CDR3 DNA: TGTGCCAGCAGTGCAATTCGGGCCCTAAACAAGTATTCACCCCTCCACTTT

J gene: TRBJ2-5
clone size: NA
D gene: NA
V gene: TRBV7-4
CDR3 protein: CASSPLHSFSGGEETQYF
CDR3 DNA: TGTGCCAGCAGCCCCCTCCATTCCTTTAGCGGAGGGGAAGAGACCCAGTACTTC

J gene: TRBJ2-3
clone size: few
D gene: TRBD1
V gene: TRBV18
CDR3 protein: CASATGLDGTQYF
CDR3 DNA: TGTGCCAGCGCGACAGGGCTTGATGGTACGCAGTATTTT

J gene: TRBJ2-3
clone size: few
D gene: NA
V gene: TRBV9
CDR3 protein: CASSVERQRGTDTQYF
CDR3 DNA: TGTGCCAGCAGCGTAGAGCGGCAGCGGGGCACAGATACGCAGTATTTT

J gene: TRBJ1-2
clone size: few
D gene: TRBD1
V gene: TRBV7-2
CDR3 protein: CASSLTGFTNYGYTF
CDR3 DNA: TGTGCCAGCAGCTTGACAGGGTTCACTAACTATGGCTACACCTTC

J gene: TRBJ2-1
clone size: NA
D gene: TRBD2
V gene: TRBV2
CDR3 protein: CAGTGGSRYNEQFF
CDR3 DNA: TGTGCCGGCACGGGGGGATCCCGATACAATGAGCAGTTCTTC

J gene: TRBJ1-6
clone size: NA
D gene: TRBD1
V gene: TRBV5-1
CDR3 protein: CASSYYSTGNNSPLHF
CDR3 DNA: TGCGCCAGCAGCTACTATTCGACAGGGAATAATTCACCCCTCCACTTT

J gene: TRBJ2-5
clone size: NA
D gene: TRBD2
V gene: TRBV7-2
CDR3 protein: CASSLDSSGRAGETQYF
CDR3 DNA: TGTGCCAGCAGCTTAGACTCTAGCGGGAGGGCCGGAGAGACCCAGTACTTC

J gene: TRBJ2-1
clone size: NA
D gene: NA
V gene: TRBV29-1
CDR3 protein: CSVEGENDSEQFF
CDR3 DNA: TGCAGCGTTGAGGGGGAAAATGATAGTGAGCAGTTCTTC

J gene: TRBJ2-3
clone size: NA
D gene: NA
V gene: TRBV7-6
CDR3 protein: CASSFAFSTDTQYF
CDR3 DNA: TGTGCCAGCAGCTTCGCCTTTAGCACAGATACGCAGTATTTT

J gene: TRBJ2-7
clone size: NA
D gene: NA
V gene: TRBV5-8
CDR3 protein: CASSGRLVHGNYEQYF
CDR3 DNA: TGTGCCAGCAGCGGCCGACTAGTTCACGGGAACTACGAGCAGTACTTC

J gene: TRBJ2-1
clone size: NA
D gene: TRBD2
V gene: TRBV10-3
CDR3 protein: CAISVSLAGGDEQFF
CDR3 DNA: TGTGCCATCAGTGTGTCACTAGCGGGGGGCGATGAGCAGTTCTTC

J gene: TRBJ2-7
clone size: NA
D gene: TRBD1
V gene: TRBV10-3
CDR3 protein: CAISKVYATGGGEQYF
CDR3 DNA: TGTGCCATCAGTAAGGTGTATGCGACAGGGGGCGGCGAGCAGTACTTC

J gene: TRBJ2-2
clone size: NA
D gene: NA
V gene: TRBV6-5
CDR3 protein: CASSYSYAGELFF
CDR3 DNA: TGTGCCAGCAGTTACTCGTACGCCGGGGAGCTGTTTTTT

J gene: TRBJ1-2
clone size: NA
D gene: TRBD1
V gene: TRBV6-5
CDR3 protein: CASSYSTTGNYGYTF
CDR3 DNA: TGTGCCAGCAGTTACTCTACGACAGGGAACTATGGCTACACCTTC

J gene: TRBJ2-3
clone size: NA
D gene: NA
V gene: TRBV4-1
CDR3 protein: CASSQDGTGTDTQYF
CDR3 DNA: TGCGCCAGCAGCCAAGATGGGACCGGCACAGATACGCAGTATTTT

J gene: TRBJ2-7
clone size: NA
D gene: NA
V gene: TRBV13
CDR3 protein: CASSLQGEQYF
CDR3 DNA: TGTGCCAGCAGCTTACAGGGCGAGCAGTACTTC

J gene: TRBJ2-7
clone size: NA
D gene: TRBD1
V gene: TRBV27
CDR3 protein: CASSGTGYEQYF
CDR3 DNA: TGTGCCAGCAGTGGGACAGGGTACGAGCAGTACTTC

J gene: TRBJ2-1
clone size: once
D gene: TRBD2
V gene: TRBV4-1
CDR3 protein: CASSPRTSGTFYPYNEQFF
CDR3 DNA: TGCGCCAGCAGCCCCCGGACTAGCGGGACCTTCTACCCCTACAATGAGCAGTTCTTC

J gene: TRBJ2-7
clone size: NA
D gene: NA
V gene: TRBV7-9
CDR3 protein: CASSLGLGEQYF
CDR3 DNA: TGTGCCAGCAGCCTAGGTCTGGGCGAGCAGTACTTC

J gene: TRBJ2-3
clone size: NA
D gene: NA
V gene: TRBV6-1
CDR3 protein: CASSEVVQTSTDTQYF
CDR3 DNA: TGTGCCAGCAGTGAAGTGGTTCAGACTAGCACAGATACGCAGTATTTT

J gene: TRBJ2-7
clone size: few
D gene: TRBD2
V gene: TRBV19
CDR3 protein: CASSRTSGGYEQYF
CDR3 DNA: TGTGCCAGTAGTAGGACTAGCGGGGGGTACGAGCAGTACTTC